A selection of T cell receptor beta chains follows, all from one sample in a study of glioma-infiltrating T cells. TCRdb re-called the multiplex PCR reads through MiXCR, storing one row per CDR3 protein. The sample yields 4,000 to 5,000 distinct CDR3 sequences, approximately 31% seen once. The sequenced material came from glioma tissue, nonneoplastic brain tissue, or PBMCs (not recorded which). Receptor source: a human donor with low-grade glioma or glioblastoma, undergoing nonglioma brain surgery, or in good health (not recorded which). CDR3s include the opening cysteine and the closing phenylalanine or tryptophan. Each record gives: clone size, V gene, D gene, J gene, CDR3 protein, CDR3 DNA. D genes are given only for firm matches. The size entry is marked missing in some rows and otherwise reads once, few, many or a size class.

medium-sized	TRBV15	TRBD1	TRBJ2-5	CATSAPDRGQETQYF	TGTGCCACCAGCGCCCCCGACAGGGGTCAGGAGACCCAGTACTTC
.	TRBV10-2	TRBD1	TRBJ1-5	CASRDRDSGGAHPQHF	TGTGCCTCGCGGGACAGAGACTCGGGTGGTGCTCACCCCCAGCATTTT
.	TRBV2	.	TRBJ2-5	CASAGQGSTETQYF	TGTGCCAGCGCCGGGCAGGGGTCGACAGAGACCCAGTACTTC
many	TRBV3-1	.	TRBJ2-2	CASSRSGAGELFF	TGTGCCAGCAGCCGGTCGGGGGCCGGGGAGCTGTTTTTT
.	TRBV28	.	TRBJ1-5	CAGRSRWGKNQPQHF	TGTGCCGGCAGGTCCCGGTGGGGGAAGAATCAGCCCCAGCATTTT
.	TRBV6-5	TRBD1	TRBJ1-2	CASNQNRGTDYGYTF	TGCGCCAGCAATCAAAACAGGGGAACTGACTATGGCTACACCTTC
medium-sized	TRBV6-2/TRBV6-3	TRBD1	TRBJ1-1	CASSYTSGTAFTEAFF	TGTGCCAGCAGTTACACTTCGGGGACAGCTTTCACTGAAGCTTTCTTT
.	TRBV11-2	.	TRBJ2-5	CASSLGPETQYF	TGTGCCAGCAGCCTAGGTCCAGAGACCCAGTACTTC
.	TRBV29-1	.	TRBJ2-3	CSVGPSTDTQYF	TGCAGCGTTGGTCCGAGCACAGATACGCAGTATTTT
medium-sized	TRBV3-1	TRBD1	TRBJ1-5	CASSQQGDSQPQHF	TGTGCCAGCAGCCAACAGGGGGATAGTCAGCCCCAGCATTTT
many	TRBV3-1	.	TRBJ1-5	CASSQGGYGNQPQHF	TGTGCCAGCAGCCAAGGGGGGTATGGCAATCAGCCCCAGCATTTT
.	TRBV7-3	TRBD1	TRBJ2-1	CASSLTGYNEQFF	TGTGCCAGCAGCTTGACAGGGTACAATGAGCAGTTCTTC
.	TRBV2	TRBD1	TRBJ1-1	CVSSEYPGGTTEAFF	TGTGTTAGCAGTGAATATCCAGGGGGCACCACTGAAGCTTTCTTT